The present TCR beta chain was sequenced within a study of vaccination and CD4 T cells after COVID-19. Study at large: Two of the convalescents were Hispanic, and convalescents were six males and four females. Each control was exposed to a CEFX pool, an HIV-1 Nef pool, or no peptide at all. Post-COVID samples were collected a median about 95 days following diagnosis, spanning 35 to 161.

The sample's treatment: roughly 11-day PBMC culture with coronavirus spike peptide pools or control peptides (ViraFEST assay). Sequenced with the Oncomine TCR Beta short-read assay was DNA taken from cultured CD4+ T cells. Scientists extracted genomic DNA from CD4+ T cells grown in culture. A single record per CDR3 protein comes from TCRdb applying MiXCR to the PCR reads. The sample records approximately 10,000 distinct CDR3 sequences, 23% being singletons. This clonotype was picked up one time. The antigen is undetermined. Germline loops: CDR1 SGDLS, CDR2 YYNGEE. CDR3 length: 15 amino acids. The V and J ends lost 3 bases and 7 bases respectively, with 14 bases between them.

The clonotype was recovered from a human donor with COVID-19. Sequenced: cultured CD4+ T cells from blood. The chain links TRBV9 to TRBJ1-6; D might be TRBD1 (5 bases). This CDR3 is CASSARDRGNSPLHF. The CDR3 DNA sequence: TGTGCCAGCAGCGCCAGGGACCGAGGAAATTCACCCCTCCACTTT.